Listed here is a single T cell receptor (beta chain). Its specificity is not known. Collection occurred without any documented infections or immune events in donors. The CDR3 runs to 17 residues. J lost 0 bases, V lost 5 bases, and 8 bases had no gene match. CDR1 SGHRS and CDR2 YFSETQ come from the germline V gene. The data were taken from a study of identifying expanded T cells in peripheral blood. Study findings and constraints: Across healthy donors, higher total template counts meant significantly greater approximately two-week count variance. Technical replicates showed roughly 1.2 changed clones; around two weeks about 16.4; four weeks 19.

Sequencing was performed with immunoSEQ multiplex PCR; in TCRdb, only in-frame clones are kept and a portion is missing. The data show roughly 100,000 clones, with roughly 90% seen just once and about 4.2% held by the top ten. The origin of this receptor is a person aged 18 to 75 in good health. What was sequenced was blood. The rearrangement joins TRBV5-1 to TRBJ2-3, with TRBD2 matching over 11 bases. In nucleotides, the CDR3 is TGCGCCAGCAGTCGTCTAGCGGGGGGTTCTAGCACAGATACGCAGTATTTT. Protein product: CASSRLAGGSSTDTQYF. Looking up the rest from reference TRBV5-1 and TRBJ2-3 gives the full variable domain: KAGVTQTPRYLIKTRGQQVTLSCSPISGHRSVSWYQQTPGQGLQFLFEYFSETQRNKGNFPGRFSGRQFSNSRSEMNVSTLELGDSALYLCASSRLAGGSSTDTQYFGPGTRLTVL.